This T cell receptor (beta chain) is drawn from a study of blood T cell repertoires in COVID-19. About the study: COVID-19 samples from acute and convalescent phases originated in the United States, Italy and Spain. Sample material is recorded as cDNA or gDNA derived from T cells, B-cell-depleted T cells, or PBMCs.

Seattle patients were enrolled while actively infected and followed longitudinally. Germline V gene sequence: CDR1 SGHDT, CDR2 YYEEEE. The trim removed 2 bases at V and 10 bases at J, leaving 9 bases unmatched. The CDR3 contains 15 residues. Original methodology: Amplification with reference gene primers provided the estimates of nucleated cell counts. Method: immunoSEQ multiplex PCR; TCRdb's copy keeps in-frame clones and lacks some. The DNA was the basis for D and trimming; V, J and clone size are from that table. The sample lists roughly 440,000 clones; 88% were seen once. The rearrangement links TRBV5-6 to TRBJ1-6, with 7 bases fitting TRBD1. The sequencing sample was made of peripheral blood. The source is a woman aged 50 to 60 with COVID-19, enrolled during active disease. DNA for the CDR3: TGTGCCAGCAGCTTAGACGACAGGGTAGGATCACCCCTCCACTTT. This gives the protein CASSLDDRVGSPLHF.